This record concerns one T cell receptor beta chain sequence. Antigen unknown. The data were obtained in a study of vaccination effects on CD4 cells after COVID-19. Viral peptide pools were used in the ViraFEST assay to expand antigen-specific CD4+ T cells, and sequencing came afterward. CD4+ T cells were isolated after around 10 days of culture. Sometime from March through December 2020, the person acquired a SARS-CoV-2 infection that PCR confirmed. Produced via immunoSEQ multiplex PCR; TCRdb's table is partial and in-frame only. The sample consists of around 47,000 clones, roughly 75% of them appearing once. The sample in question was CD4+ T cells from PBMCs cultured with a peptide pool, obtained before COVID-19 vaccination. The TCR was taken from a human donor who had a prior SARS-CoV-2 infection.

This CDR3 reads CATSDPDWNYNEQFF. The CDR3 DNA is TGTGCCACCAGTGATCCGGACTGGAACTACAATGAGCAGTTCTTC. This chain uses TRBV24-1 with TRBJ2-1; tentative D call: TRBD2 (5 bases). V was pared by 3 bases and J by 3 bases, with 11 bases between. The CDR3 covers 15 residues. CDR1 is KGHDR, CDR2 SFDVKD, per germline.